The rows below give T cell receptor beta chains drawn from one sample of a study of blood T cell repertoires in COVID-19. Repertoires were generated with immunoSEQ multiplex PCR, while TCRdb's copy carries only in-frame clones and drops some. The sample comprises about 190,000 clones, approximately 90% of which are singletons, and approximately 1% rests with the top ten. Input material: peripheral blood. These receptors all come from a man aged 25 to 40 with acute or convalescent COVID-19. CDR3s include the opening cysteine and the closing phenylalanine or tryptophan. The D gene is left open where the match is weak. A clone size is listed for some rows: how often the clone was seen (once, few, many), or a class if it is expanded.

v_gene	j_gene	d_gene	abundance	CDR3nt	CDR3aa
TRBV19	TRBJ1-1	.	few	TGTGCCACCCCGGGGGGTGAAGCTTTCTTT	CATPGGEAFF
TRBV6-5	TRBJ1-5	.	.	TGTGCCAGCAGTTATGCGGGATCTAGCAATCAGCCCCAGCATTTT	CASSYAGSSNQPQHF
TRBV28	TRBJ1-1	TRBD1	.	TGTGCCAGCATCCTCCGGGACAGGAACACTGAAGCTTTCTTT	CASILRDRNTEAFF
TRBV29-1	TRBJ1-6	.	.	TGCAGCGCGGAGGAGGGGCGATCACCCCTCCACTTT	CSAEEGRSPLHF
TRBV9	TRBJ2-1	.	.	TGTGCCAGCACCGACCTCAGGGGAACCAATGAGCAGTTCTTC	CASTDLRGTNEQFF
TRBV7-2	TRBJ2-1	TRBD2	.	TGTGCCAGCAGCTTTAGACTAGCGCCCTACAATGAGCAGTTCTTC	CASSFRLAPYNEQFF
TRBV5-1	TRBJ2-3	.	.	TGCGCCAGCAGCCCCGGGACAACAAGCACAGATACGCAGTATTTT	CASSPGTTSTDTQYF
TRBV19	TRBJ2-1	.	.	TGTGCCAGTAGTCGCCCCCAGGGATATGAGCAGTTCTTC	CASSRPQGYEQFF
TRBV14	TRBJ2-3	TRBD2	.	TGTGCCAGCAGCCATCCTCCCCTCTGGACTAGTTCCACAGATACGCAGTATTTT	CASSHPPLWTSSTDTQYF
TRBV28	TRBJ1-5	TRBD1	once	TGTGCCAGCAGTGCAGGGGGATCCAATCAGCCCCAGCATTTT	CASSAGGSNQPQHF
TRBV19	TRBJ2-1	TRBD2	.	TGTGCCAGTGGACTAGCGGTAACCTCCTACAATGAGCAGTTCTTC	CASGLAVTSYNEQFF
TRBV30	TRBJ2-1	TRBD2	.	TGTGCCTGGAGCCTCATTACTAGCGGGAACAATGAGCAGTTCTTC	CAWSLITSGNNEQFF
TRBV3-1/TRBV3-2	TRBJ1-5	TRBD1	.	TGTGCCAGCAGCCAAGGGACAGGGCAGAATCAGCCCCAGCATTTT	CASSQGTGQNQPQHF
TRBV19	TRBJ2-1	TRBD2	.	TGTGCCAGTAGTATTTGGACTAGCGGGGAACACAATGAGCAGTTCTTC	CASSIWTSGEHNEQFF
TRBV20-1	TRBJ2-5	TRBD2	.	TGCAGTGCTAGTGGAATAGCGGGCCACCAAGAGACCCAGTACTTC	CSASGIAGHQETQYF
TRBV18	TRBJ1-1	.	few	TGTGCCAGCGCGACAGCTTTCCAAAACACTGAAGCTTTCTTT	CASATAFQNTEAFF
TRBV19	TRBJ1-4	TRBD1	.	TGTGCCGCGACCAACAGGGGATCCGAAAAACTGTTTTTT	CAATNRGSEKLFF
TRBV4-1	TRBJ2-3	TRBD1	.	TGCGCCAGCAGCCAAGATGGACAGGGGACCGATACGCAGTATTTT	CASSQDGQGTDTQYF
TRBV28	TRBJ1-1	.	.	TGTGCCAGCATAATCGACACAGCTAACACTGAAGCTTTCTTT	CASIIDTANTEAFF
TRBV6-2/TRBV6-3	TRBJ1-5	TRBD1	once	TGTGCCAGCAGTTACTACTCGGGACAGGGGGACAATCAGCCCCAGCATTTT	CASSYYSGQGDNQPQHF
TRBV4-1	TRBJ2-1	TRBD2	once	TGCGCCAGCAGCCAAAGGCCGGGGGGGCTTGGGAATGAGCAGTTCTTC	CASSQRPGGLGNEQFF
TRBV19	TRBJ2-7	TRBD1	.	TGTGCCAGTAGTCCGGGACAGGGTCTCTCCTACGAGCAGTACTTC	CASSPGQGLSYEQYF
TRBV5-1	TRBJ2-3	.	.	TGCGCCAGCAGCCCCGGACAGCCTAGCACAGATACGCAGTATTTT	CASSPGQPSTDTQYF
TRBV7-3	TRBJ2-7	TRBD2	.	TGTGCCAGCAGCTCACTAGCGGGAGCCGGTTACGAGCAGTACTTC	CASSSLAGAGYEQYF
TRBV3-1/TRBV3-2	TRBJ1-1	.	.	TGTGCCAGCAGGAGGAACACTGAAGCTTTCTTT	CASRRNTEAFF
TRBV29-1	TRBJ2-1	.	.	TGCAGCGTTGCTTCGGCGGATCAATCACGTGAGCAGTTCTTC	CSVASADQSREQFF
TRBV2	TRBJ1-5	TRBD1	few	TGTGCCAGCAGTCGACAGGGGGCGGGACAGCCCCAGCATTTT	CASSRQGAGQPQHF
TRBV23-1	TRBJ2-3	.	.	TGCGCCAGCAGTCAATGTGAGGGCGGGGATACGCAGTATTTT	CASSQCEGGDTQYF
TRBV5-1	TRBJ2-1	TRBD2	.	TGCGCCAGCAGCTTGGCCGCTAGCGGGTTATACAATGAGCAGTTCTTC	CASSLAASGLYNEQFF
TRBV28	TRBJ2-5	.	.	TGTGCCAGCAGACGCGGGGACTCCTTGGGAGAGACCCAGTACTTC	CASRRGDSLGETQYF
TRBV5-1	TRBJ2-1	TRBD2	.	TGCGCCAGTACCCTGACTAGCGGAAGCTCCTACAATGAGCAGTTCTTC	CASTLTSGSSYNEQFF
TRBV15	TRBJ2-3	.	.	TGTGCCACCAGCAGAGGTCGAGCAGATACGCAGTATTTT	CATSRGRADTQYF
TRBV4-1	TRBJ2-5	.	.	TGCGCCAGCAGCCAAGATCTGGGGGGGGCACAGGGGACCCAGTACTTC	CASSQDLGGAQGTQYF
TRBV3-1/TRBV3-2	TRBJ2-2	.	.	TGTGCCAGCAGCTTCGGACAGTCCGGGGCCGGGGAGCTGTTTTTT	CASSFGQSGAGELFF
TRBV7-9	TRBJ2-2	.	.	TGTGCCAGCAGCTCCGGCACCGGGGAGCTGTTTTTT	CASSSGTGELFF
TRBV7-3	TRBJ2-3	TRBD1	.	TGTGCCAGCAGCGAACAGGGGCCAGATACGCAGTATTTT	CASSEQGPDTQYF
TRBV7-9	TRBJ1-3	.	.	TGTGCCAGCAGCTACCCTCGGGTCTCTGGAAACACCATATATTTT	CASSYPRVSGNTIYF
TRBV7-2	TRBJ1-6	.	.	TGTGCCAGCAGCGTAAATAGTTCACCCCTCCACTTT	CASSVNSSPLHF
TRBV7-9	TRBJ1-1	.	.	TGTGCCAGCAGCTTCCCGGGGTCCCCCAACGCGCCTGAAGCTTTCTTT	CASSFPGSPNAPEAFF
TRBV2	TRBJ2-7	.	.	TGTGCCAGCACGACACCCTCGATGAAGCAGTACTTC	CASTTPSMKQYF
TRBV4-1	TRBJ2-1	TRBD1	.	TGCGCCAGCAGCCAAGGTGGGACAGGGATATATGAGCAGTTCTTC	CASSQGGTGIYEQFF
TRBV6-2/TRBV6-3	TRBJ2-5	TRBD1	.	TGTGCCAGCAGCATCATGGACAGGGCTGGAGAGACCCAGTACTTC	CASSIMDRAGETQYF
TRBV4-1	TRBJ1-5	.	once	TGCGCCAGCAGCCAGAACCCTCAGGGGATCGGCAATCAGCCCCAGCATTTT	CASSQNPQGIGNQPQHF
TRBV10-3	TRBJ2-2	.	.	TGTGCCATCAGGCCTTTAGTAACCGGGGAGCTGTTTTTT	CAIRPLVTGELFF
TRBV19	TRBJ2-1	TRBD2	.	TGTGCCAGTCGAAGTAGCGGGGTTTCTGGGGGAGTCTCCTACAATGAGCAGTTCTTC	CASRSSGVSGGVSYNEQFF
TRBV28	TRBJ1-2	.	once	TGTGCCAGCAGTGTCTCAGGGAGCGGGGGATATGGCTACACCTTC	CASSVSGSGGYGYTF
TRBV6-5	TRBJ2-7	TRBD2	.	TGTGCCAGCAGTCCCCGGAGGGAGGGCGAGCAGTACTTC	CASSPRREGEQYF
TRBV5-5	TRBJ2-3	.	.	TGTGCCAGCAGCTTGCAACTCTTGGGGCCCACAGATACGCAGTATTTT	CASSLQLLGPTDTQYF
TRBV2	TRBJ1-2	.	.	TGTGCCAGCAGTGATGGTTGGGGAGGGGTCTATGGCTACACCTTC	CASSDGWGGVYGYTF
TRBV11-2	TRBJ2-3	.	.	TGTGCCAGCAGCTTTTCCCAAACAGATACGCAGTATTTT	CASSFSQTDTQYF
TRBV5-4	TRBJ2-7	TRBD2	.	TGTGCCAGCAGCTTGGACGCTATTCCGGGACTAAATAACGAGCAGTACTTC	CASSLDAIPGLNNEQYF
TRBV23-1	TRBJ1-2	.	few	TGCGCCAGCAGTCAATTTGACAATCTTAACCCAACCTATGGCTACACCTTC	CASSQFDNLNPTYGYTF